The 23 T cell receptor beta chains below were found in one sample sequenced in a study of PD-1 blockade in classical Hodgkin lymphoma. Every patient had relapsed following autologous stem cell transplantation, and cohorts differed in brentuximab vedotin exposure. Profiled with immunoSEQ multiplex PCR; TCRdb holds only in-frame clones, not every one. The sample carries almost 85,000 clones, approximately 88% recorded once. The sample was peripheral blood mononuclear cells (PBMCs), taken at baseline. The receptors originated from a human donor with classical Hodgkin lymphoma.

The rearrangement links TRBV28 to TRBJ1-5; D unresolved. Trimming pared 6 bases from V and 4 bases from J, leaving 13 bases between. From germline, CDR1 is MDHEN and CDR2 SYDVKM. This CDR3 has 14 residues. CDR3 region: CASRIRRVNQPQHF. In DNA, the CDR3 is TGTGCCAGCAGAATACGAAGGGTAAATCAGCCCCAGCATTTT.

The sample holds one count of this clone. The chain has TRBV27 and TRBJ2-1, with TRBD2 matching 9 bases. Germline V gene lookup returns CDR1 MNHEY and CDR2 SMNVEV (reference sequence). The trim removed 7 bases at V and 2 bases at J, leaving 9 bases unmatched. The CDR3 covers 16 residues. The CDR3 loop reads CASKSARGRAYNEQFF. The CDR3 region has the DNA TGTGCCAGCAAGTCGGCGCGCGGGAGGGCCTACAATGAGCAGTTCTTC.

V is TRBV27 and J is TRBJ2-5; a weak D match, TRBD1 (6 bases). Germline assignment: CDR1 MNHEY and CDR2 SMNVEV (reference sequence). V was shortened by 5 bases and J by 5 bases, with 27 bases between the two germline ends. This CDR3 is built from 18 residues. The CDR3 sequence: CASSRGGLLGQGWETQYF. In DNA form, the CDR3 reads TGTGCCAGCAGTCGGGGCGGGTTGTTGGGGCAGGGGTGGGAGACCCAGTACTTC.

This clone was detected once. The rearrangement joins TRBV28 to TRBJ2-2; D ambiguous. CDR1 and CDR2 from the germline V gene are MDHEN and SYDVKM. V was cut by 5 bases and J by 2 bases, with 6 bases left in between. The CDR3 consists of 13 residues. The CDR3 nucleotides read TGTGCCAGCAGTAGCCGCAACACCGGGGAGCTGTTTTTT. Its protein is CASSSRNTGELFF. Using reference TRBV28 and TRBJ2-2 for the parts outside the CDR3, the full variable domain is DVKVTQSSRYLVKRTGEKVFLECVQDMDHENMFWYRQDPGLGLRLIYFSYDVKMKEKGDIPEGYSVSREKKERFSLILESASTNQTSMYLCASSSRNTGELFFGEGSRLTVL.

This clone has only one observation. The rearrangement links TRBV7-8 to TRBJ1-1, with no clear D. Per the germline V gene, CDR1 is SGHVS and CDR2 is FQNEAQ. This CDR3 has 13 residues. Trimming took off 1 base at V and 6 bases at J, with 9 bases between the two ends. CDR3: CASSLVRGPEAFF. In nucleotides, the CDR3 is TGTGCCAGCAGCTTAGTACGGGGTCCTGAAGCTTTCTTT.

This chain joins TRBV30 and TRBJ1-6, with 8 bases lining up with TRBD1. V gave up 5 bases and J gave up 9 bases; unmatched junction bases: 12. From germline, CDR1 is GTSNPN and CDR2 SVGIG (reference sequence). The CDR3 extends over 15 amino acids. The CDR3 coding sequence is TGTGCCTGGCAATCCGGGACAGGTCCTTCTTCACCCCTCCACTTT. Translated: CAWQSGTGPSSPLHF.

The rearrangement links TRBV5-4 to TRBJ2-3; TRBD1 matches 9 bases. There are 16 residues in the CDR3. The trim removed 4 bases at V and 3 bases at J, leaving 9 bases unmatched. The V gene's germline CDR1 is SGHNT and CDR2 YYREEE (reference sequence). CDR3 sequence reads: CASSDTGGAFTDTQYF. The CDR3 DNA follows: TGTGCCAGCAGCGACACAGGGGGCGCTTTTACAGATACGCAGTATTTT. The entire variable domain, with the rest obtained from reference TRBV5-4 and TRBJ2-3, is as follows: ETGVTQSPTHLIKTRGQQVTLRCSSQSGHNTVSWYQQALGQGPQFIFQYYREEENGRGNFPPRFSGLQFPNYSSELNVNALELDDSALYLCASSDTGGAFTDTQYFGPGTRLTVL.

The CDR3 DNA reads TGCGCCAGCAGCCTGGGGACAGATCAGCCCCAGCATTTT. Its translation: CASSLGTDQPQHF. V usage is TRBV4-1 and J usage is TRBJ1-5; TRBD1 agrees at 7 bases. The junction had 2 bases not matched to a gene; V was cut back by 4 bases and J by 5 bases. Per germline, CDR1 MGHRA and CDR2 YSYEKL. This CDR3 spans 13 amino acids.

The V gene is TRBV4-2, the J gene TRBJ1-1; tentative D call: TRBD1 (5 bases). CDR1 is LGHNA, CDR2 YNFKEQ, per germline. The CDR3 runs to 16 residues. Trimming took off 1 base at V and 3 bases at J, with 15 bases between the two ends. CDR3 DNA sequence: TGTGCCAGCAGCCAAGTGGGGGAAGGGAGGGACACTGAAGCTTTCTTT. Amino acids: CASSQVGEGRDTEAFF.

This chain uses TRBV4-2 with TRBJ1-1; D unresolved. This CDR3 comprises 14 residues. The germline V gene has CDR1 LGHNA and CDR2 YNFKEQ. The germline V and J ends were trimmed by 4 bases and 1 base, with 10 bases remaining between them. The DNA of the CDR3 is TGTGCCAGCAGCCTGGGAAGCGGGAACACTGAAGCTTTCTTT. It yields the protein CASSLGSGNTEAFF.

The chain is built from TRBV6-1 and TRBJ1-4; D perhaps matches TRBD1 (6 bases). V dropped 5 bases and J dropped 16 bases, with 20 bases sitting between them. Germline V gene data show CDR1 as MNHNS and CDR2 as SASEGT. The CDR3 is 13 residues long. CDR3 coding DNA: TGTGCCAGCAGTCCCCCCCAGGGGACCGGACCGTTTTTT. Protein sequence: CASSPPQGTGPFF.

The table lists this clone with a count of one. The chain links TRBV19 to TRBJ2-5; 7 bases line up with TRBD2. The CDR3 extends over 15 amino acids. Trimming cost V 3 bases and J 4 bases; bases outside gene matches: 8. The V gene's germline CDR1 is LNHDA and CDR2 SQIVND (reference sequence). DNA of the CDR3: TGTGCCAGTAGTATCTTCGGACTAGGAGGAGAGACCCAGTACTTC. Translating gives CASSIFGLGGETQYF.

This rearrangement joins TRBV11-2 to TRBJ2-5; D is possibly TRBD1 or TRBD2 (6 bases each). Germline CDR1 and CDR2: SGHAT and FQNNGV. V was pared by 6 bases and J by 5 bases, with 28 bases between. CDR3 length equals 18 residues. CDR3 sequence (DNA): TGTGCCAGCAGTCGGACTGGGGGGCGTCTGTGGGAGTGGGAGACCCAGTACTTC. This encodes CASSRTGGRLWEWETQYF.

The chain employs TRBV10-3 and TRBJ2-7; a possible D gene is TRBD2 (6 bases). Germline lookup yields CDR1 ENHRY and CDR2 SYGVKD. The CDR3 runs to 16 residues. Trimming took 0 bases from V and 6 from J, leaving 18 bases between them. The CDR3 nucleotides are TGTGCCATCAGTGAGTCGGATCAGGGCCCCGGGGGCGAGCAGTACTTC. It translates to CAISESDQGPGGEQYF.

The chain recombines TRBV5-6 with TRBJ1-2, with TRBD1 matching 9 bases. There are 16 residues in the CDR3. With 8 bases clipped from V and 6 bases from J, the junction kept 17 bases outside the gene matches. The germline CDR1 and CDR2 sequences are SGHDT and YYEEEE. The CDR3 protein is CASSPPSTGGGDGYTF. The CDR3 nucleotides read TGTGCCAGTTCACCCCCGTCGACAGGGGGTGGAGATGGCTACACCTTC.

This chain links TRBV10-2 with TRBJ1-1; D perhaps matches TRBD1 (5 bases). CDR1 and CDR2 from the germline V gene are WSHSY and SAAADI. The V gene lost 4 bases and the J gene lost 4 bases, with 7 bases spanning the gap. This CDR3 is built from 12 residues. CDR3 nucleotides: TGCGCCAGCAGTGTTGGGGGCACTGAAGCTTTCTTT. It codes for CASSVGGTEAFF.

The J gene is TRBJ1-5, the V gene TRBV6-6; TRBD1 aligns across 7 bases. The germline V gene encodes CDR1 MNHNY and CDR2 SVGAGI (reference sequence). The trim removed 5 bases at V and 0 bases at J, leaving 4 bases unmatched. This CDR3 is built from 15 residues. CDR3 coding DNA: TGTGCCAGCAGTACAGGGGTTATTAGCAATCAGCCCCAGCATTTT. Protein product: CASSTGVISNQPQHF.

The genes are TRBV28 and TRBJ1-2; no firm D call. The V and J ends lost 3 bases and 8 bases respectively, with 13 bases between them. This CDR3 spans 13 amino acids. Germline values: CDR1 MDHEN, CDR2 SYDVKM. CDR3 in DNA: TGTGCCAGCAGTTTCCTTGGGCTTCGCGGCTACACCTTC. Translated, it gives CASSFLGLRGYTF.

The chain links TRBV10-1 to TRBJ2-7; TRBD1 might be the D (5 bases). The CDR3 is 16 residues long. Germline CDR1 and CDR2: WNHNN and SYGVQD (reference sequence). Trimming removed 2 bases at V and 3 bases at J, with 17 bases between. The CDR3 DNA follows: TGCGCCAGCAGTGAGGGGGATGGACAAGGGGACTACGAGCAGTACTTC. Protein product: CASSEGDGQGDYEQYF.

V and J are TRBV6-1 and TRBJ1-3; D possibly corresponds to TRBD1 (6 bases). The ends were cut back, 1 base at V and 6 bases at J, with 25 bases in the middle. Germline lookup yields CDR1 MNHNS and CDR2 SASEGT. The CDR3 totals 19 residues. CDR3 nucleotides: TGTGCCAGCAGTGAAGTTCCAGAGGGGCCAGGGGATTTGGAAAACACCATATATTTT. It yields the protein CASSEVPEGPGDLENTIYF.

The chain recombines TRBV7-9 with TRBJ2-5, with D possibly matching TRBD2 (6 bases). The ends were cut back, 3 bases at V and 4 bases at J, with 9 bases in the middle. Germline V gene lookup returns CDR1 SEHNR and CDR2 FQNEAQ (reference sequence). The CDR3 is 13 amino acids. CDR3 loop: CASSLRDSETQYF. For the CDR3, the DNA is TGTGCCAGCAGCTTGCGGGATTCAGAGACCCAGTACTTC.

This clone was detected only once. The CDR3 reads CASSHRRDRSYNEQFF. The CDR3 DNA sequence: TGTGCCAGCAGCCACCGGCGGGACAGATCCTACAATGAGCAGTTCTTC. This chain connects TRBV9 to TRBJ2-1; D perhaps matches TRBD1 (7 bases). From germline, CDR1 is SGDLS and CDR2 YYNGEE. The CDR3 is 16 amino acids. V lost 4 bases, J lost 1 base, and 15 bases lay in between.

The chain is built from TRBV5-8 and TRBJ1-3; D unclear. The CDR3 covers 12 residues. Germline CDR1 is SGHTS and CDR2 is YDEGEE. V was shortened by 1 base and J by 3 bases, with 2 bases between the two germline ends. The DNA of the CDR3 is TGTGCCAGCAGCTTGATTGGAAACACCATATATTTT. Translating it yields CASSLIGNTIYF.